The 23 T cell receptor beta chains given below trace back to one sample, sequenced in a study of blood T cells in healthy people across ages. Then a second PCR, running about 6 to 12 cycles, was carried out with a sample-barcoded 5' primer and a J-beta primer mix. TCRdb reanalysed the 5' RACE reads using MiXCR and keeps one entry per CDR3 protein. Counted here are about 1,000,000 distinct CDR3 sequences, less than 50% occurring once; the ten biggest clones make up approximately 17%. Material for sequencing was blood. Every receptor here comes from an older woman in good health.

This clonotype was picked up a small number of times. The chain recombines TRBV12-3 or TRBV12-4 with TRBJ1-2, with TRBD1 identical over 7 bases. The junction had 7 bases not matched to a gene; V was cut back by 4 bases and J by 5 bases. The CDR3 runs to 14 residues. The CDR3 loop reads CASSYTGVGYGYTF. CDR3 nucleotides: TGTGCCAGCAGTTATACAGGGGTAGGGTATGGCTACACCTTC.

This clonotype was picked up a small number of times. The J gene is TRBJ2-7, the V gene TRBV20-1, with a weak D call TRBD2 (5 bases). The V gene lost 3 bases and the J gene lost 0 bases, with 12 bases spanning the gap. Germline CDR1 DFQATT, CDR2 SNEGSKA (reference sequence). The CDR3 extends over 14 amino acids. As DNA, the CDR3 is TGCAGTGCTAGTCGAGCGGAGAGCTCCTACGAGCAGTACTTC. It encodes CSASRAESSYEQYF.

CDR3 residues: CASSVKRVGGNEQFF. DNA for the CDR3: TGTGCCAGCAGCGTAAAGAGGGTTGGAGGCAATGAGCAGTTCTTC. This rearrangement joins TRBV6-5 to TRBJ2-1, with a possible D match to TRBD2 (5 bases). This CDR3 region has 15 residues. The germline V and J ends were trimmed by 6 bases and 6 bases, with 18 bases remaining between them. The germline V gene encodes CDR1 MNHEY and CDR2 SVGAGI.

The chain employs TRBV12-3 or TRBV12-4 and TRBJ1-2; 7 nucleotides align to TRBD1. The V and J ends lost 5 bases and 10 bases, in that order; junction bases with no gene match: 4. There are 11 residues in the CDR3. This CDR3 is CASSLGQLYTF. CDR3 in DNA: TGTGCCAGCAGTCTGGGACAGCTCTACACCTTC.

This clonotype has a single count. This chain joins TRBV11-2 and TRBJ2-2; D ambiguous. Germline CDR1 is SGHAT and CDR2 is FQNNGV. This CDR3 has 13 amino acids. The germline V and J ends were trimmed by 4 bases and 3 bases, with 6 bases remaining between them. CDR3 region: CASSSSYTGELFF. The CDR3 coding sequence is TGTGCCAGCAGCTCAAGCTACACCGGGGAGCTGTTTTTT.

This clonotype was observed a handful of times. The chain is built from TRBV28 and TRBJ2-1, with TRBD2 identical over 8 bases. Losses at the gene ends were 3 bases for V and 2 bases for J; bases not matched to a gene: 9. The CDR3 contains 17 residues. The germline gives CDR1 MDHEN, CDR2 SYDVKM. The CDR3 sequence is CASSLRLTLAAYNEQFF. CDR3 bases: TGTGCCAGCAGTTTGAGGCTGACACTAGCGGCCTACAATGAGCAGTTCTTC.

The chain couples TRBV20-1 to TRBJ1-1; D unresolved. The germline V gene encodes CDR1 DFQATT and CDR2 SNEGSKA (reference sequence). Trimming stripped 1 base from V and 2 bases from J, with 11 bases between. CDR3 length: 14 residues. In DNA, the CDR3 is TGCAGTGCTAGAGCCCCGCTGGGAAACACTGAAGCTTTCTTT. It codes for CSARAPLGNTEAFF.

This clonotype has only one observation. One end of the junction is discordant with germline, which a read error may explain. This chain joins TRBV9 and TRBJ2-5, with 9 bases fitting TRBD1. The CDR3 contains 15 residues. The germline gives CDR1 SGDLS, CDR2 YYNGEE. The CDR3 DNA reads as TGTGCCAACAGCACGAGGGACAGGGTTGGAGAGACCCAGTACTTC. Translating it yields CANSTRDRVGETQYF.

On this clonotype itself: A read error may be the cause here, since a much bigger clone is one base away. The gene calls are TRBV7-2 and TRBJ1-6, with D perhaps TRBD1 (6 bases). This CDR3 region has 15 residues. CDR1 is SGHTA and CDR2 is FQGNSA in the germline V gene. CDR3 coding DNA: TGTGCCAGCAACTTACAGGGACTTGCTAATTCACCCCTCCACTTT. It translates to CASNLQGLANSPLHF.

This clonotype was counted between two and nine times. V is TRBV20-1 and J is TRBJ2-3; D may be TRBD2 (6 bases). The CDR3 runs to 13 residues. With 3 bases removed from V and 2 bases from J, the gap between germline ends came to 9 bases. The germline CDR1 and CDR2 sequences are DFQATT and SNEGSKA (reference sequence). The CDR3 sequence: CSARRDFTDTQYF. The DNA for the CDR3 is TGCAGTGCTAGGAGGGACTTCACAGATACGCAGTATTTT.

Only a few counts were recorded for this clonotype. The CDR3 loop reads CASSFQRTTLGETQYF. As DNA, the CDR3 is TGTGCCAGCAGCTTCCAACGAACAACACTAGGGGAGACCCAGTACTTC. The rearrangement joins TRBV7-2 to TRBJ2-5; possibly TRBD2 for D (5 bases). CDR1 is SGHTA, CDR2 FQGNSA, per germline. The germline V and J ends were trimmed by 3 bases and 5 bases, with 19 bases remaining between them. This CDR3 comprises 16 residues.

This clonotype was picked up a small number of times. The V and J genes are TRBV5-1 and TRBJ1-1; TRBD1 is a possible D gene (5 bases). Trimming removed 1 base from V and 6 bases from J, with 13 bases in between. The CDR3 contains 14 residues. Germline V gene lookup returns CDR1 SGHRS and CDR2 YFSETQ. Written as DNA, the CDR3 is TGCGCCAGCAGCTTGACGAGGGGCAACGCTGAAGCTTTCTTT. Translated, it gives CASSLTRGNAEAFF.

On this clonotype itself: The CDR3 carries no conserved terminal phenylalanine or tryptophan, so it likely arises from a read error. The chain carries TRBV20-1 and TRBJ2-1; 7 bases fit TRBD2. The CDR3 extends over 12 amino acids. CDR1 is DFQATT, CDR2 SNEGSKA, per germline (reference sequence). Trimming cost V 5 bases and J 5 bases; bases outside gene matches: 3. CDR3: CSAGGGNNEQFL. The CDR3 coding sequence is TGCAGTGCTGGGGGGGGTAACAATGAGCAGTTCTTA.

Only a few counts were recorded for this clonotype. The genes are TRBV5-6 and TRBJ2-1, with 7 bases lining up with TRBD2. Looked up from germline, CDR1 is SGHDT and CDR2 is YYEEEE. V gave up 6 bases and J gave up 0 bases; unmatched junction bases: 3. The CDR3 totals 14 residues. CDR3 sequence (DNA): TGTGCCAGCATTCGCGGGGGCTCCTACAATGAGCAGTTCTTC. Translated: CASIRGGSYNEQFF.

There are a few counts of this clonotype. The chain couples TRBV29-1 to TRBJ2-7, with TRBD1 matching 9 bases. Gene TRBJ2-5 matches the end of the DNA better, so the J call may be wrong. This CDR3 region has 14 residues. Germline V gene data show CDR1 as SQVTM and CDR2 as ANQGSEA. CDR3 loop: CSVGGQGFSETQYF. The CDR3, as DNA: TGCAGCGTGGGGGGACAGGGATTTTCAGAGACCCAGTACTTC.

This clonotype was detected a few times. DNA of the CDR3: TGTGCCAGCAGTTACTCAGCATACGGGGCCCAACGCTCCTACAATGAGCAGTTCTTC. Residues: CASSYSAYGAQRSYNEQFF. The V gene is TRBV6-5, the J gene TRBJ2-1; D might be TRBD1 or TRBD2, each matching 5 bases. The germline V gene encodes CDR1 MNHEY and CDR2 SVGAGI. CDR3 length: 19 residues. V lost 0 bases, J lost 0 bases, and 18 bases lay in between.

The chain carries TRBV6-1 and TRBJ2-7; TRBD1 agrees at 8 bases. The CDR3 covers 13 residues. Per the germline V gene, CDR1 is MNHNS and CDR2 is SASEGT. V shed 3 bases and J 5 bases; nucleotides not matched to a gene: 3. CDR3 coding DNA: TGTGCCAGCAGTGATGGACAGGGCAACGAGCAGTACTTC. It translates to CASSDGQGNEQYF.

V and J are TRBV5-5 and TRBJ2-7, with TRBD2 matching over 8 bases. Germline V CDR1 and CDR2: SGHKS, YYEKEE (reference sequence). CDR3 length equals 15 residues. The ends lost 4 bases at V and 6 bases at J; junction bases unmatched: 12. The CDR3 sequence is CASSHRGSGSGEQYF. Written as DNA, the CDR3 is TGTGCCAGCAGCCATCGGGGAAGCGGGAGCGGCGAGCAGTACTTC. Together with reference TRBV5-5 and TRBJ2-7, the CDR3 gives the full variable domain: DAGVTQSPTHLIKTRGQQVTLRCSPISGHKSVSWYQQVLGQGPQFIFQYYEKEERGRGNFPDRFSARQFPNYSSELNVNALLLGDSALYLCASSHRGSGSGEQYFGPGTRLTVT.

The gene calls are TRBV12-3 or TRBV12-4 and TRBJ2-6; D is uncertain. The CDR3 totals 15 residues. With 2 bases removed from V and 2 bases from J, the gap between germline ends came to 7 bases. DNA of the CDR3: TGTGCCAGCAGTTTACAGTTACCTGGGGCCAACGTCCTGACTTTC. Translated: CASSLQLPGANVLTF.

The V gene is TRBV6-5, the J gene TRBJ2-5; D tentatively fits TRBD1 or TRBD2 (8 bases each). Deletions cut 2 bases from V and 11 bases from J, with 27 bases between. Germline CDR1 MNHEY, CDR2 SVGAGI. CDR3 size: 17 residues. The CDR3 region is CASSYGYLGTGSGGQYF. Here the CDR3 DNA reads TGTGCCAGCAGTTACGGATACCTGGGGACAGGATCGGGGGGGCAGTACTTC.

The chain is built from TRBV28 and TRBJ1-4, with D unresolved. CDR1 MDHEN and CDR2 SYDVKM come from the germline V gene. CDR3 length equals 14 residues. With 7 bases removed from V and 8 bases from J, the gap between germline ends came to 17 bases. DNA of the CDR3: TGTGCCAGCATCCCAACGACACGAGTAGAAAAACTGTTTTTT. Its translation: CASIPTTRVEKLFF.

The chain carries TRBV20-1 and TRBJ1-4, with 8 bases fitting TRBD1. The CDR3 sequence is 13 residues long. Germline CDR1 and CDR2: DFQATT and SNEGSKA (reference sequence). DNA for the CDR3: TGCAGCGCAGTCAGGGGGCAGGGAGAAAAACTGTTTTTT. Translating gives CSAVRGQGEKLFF.

CDR3 residues: CASSLVAGGAGAQYF. Written as DNA, the CDR3 is TGTGCCAGCAGTTTAGTAGCGGGAGGGGCCGGGGCCCAGTACTTC. The chain links TRBV27 to TRBJ2-5, with TRBD2 matching 11 bases. CDR3 length: 15 amino acids. V shed 2 bases and J 9 bases; nucleotides not matched to a gene: 8. Germline CDR1 reads MNHEY; CDR2 reads SMNVEV (reference sequence).